These T cell receptor beta chains were read from a single sample in a study of Graves' ophthalmopathy and Graves' hyperthyroidism. Each CDR3 protein is one row after TCRdb ran MiXCR on the multiplex PCR reads. The repertoire holds a few hundred thousand distinct CDR3 sequences, 20% to 25% seen once, with roughly 44% in the top ten. The sample consisted of peripheral blood. The receptors originated from a woman between 45 and 60 years old with Graves' ophthalmopathy. CDR3s include the opening cysteine and the closing phenylalanine or tryptophan. The order of the fields is V gene, clone size, J gene, D gene, CDR3 protein, CDR3 DNA. D genes are given only for firm matches. Only part of the rows carry a size: once, few, many, or a class if the clone is expanded.

TRBV24-1	.	TRBJ2-7	.	CASSLWGSSHEQYF	TGTGCCAGCAGTTTATGGGGGAGTAGCCACGAGCAGTACTTC
TRBV18	many	TRBJ1-1	.	CASSTQVDTEAFF	TGTGCCAGCTCAACACAGGTCGACACTGAAGCTTTCTTT
TRBV15	few	TRBJ2-5	.	CATSRDQRDQETQYF	TGTGCCACCAGCAGAGACCAGCGGGACCAAGAGACCCAGTACTTC
TRBV20-1	.	TRBJ2-5	.	CSATRDSPGGGTQYF	TGCAGTGCCACCCGAGACAGTCCGGGTGGGGGGACCCAGTACTTC
TRBV28	.	TRBJ2-7	.	CASSLPSFVQYF	TGTGCCAGCAGTTTACCTTCCTTTGTGCAGTACTTC
TRBV7-2	.	TRBJ1-1	.	CASSISTQEAFF	TGTGCCAGCAGCATATCCACCCAGGAGGCTTTCTTT
TRBV19	many	TRBJ2-7	TRBD1	CASSAPGQTFDEQYF	TGTGCCAGTAGTGCTCCGGGACAGACCTTTGACGAGCAGTACTTC
TRBV24-1	many	TRBJ2-5	TRBD2	CATSDSRTSGGGETQYF	TGTGCCACCAGTGATTCCCGGACTAGCGGAGGTGGGGAGACCCAGTACTTC
TRBV5-6	.	TRBJ2-7	.	CASSLTVEYEQYF	TGTGCCAGCAGCTTAACAGTAGAATACGAGCAGTACTTC
TRBV2	.	TRBJ2-5	.	CASKAVQETQYF	TGTGCCAGTAAAGCGGTCCAAGAGACCCAGTACTTC
TRBV12-3/TRBV12-4	.	TRBJ1-1	TRBD1	CASSFGQVNTEAFF	TGTGCCAGCAGTTTCGGACAGGTGAACACTGAAGCTTTCTTT
TRBV10-2	many	TRBJ1-5	.	CASSDHNQPQHF	TGCGCCAGCAGTGATCACAATCAGCCCCAGCATTTT
TRBV6-2/TRBV6-3	.	TRBJ2-7	TRBD2	CASSYSGSSYEQYF	TGTGCCAGCAGTTATAGCGGGAGTTCATACGAGCAGTACTTC
TRBV7-9	.	TRBJ1-1	.	CASSSLRVFEAFF	TGTGCCAGCAGTTCCCTCAGGGTTTTTGAAGCTTTCTTT
TRBV20-1	.	TRBJ2-5	.	CSAGGAETQYF	TGCAGTGCAGGCGGGGCTGAGACCCAGTACTTC
TRBV13	many	TRBJ2-7	.	CASGRRYEQYF	TGTGCCAGCGGACGCCGCTACGAGCAGTACTTC
TRBV28	.	TRBJ1-5	.	CASSERAHQPQHF	TGTGCCAGCAGTGAAAGAGCCCATCAGCCCCAGCATTTT
TRBV7-9	many	TRBJ1-1	TRBD1	CASDGGQPNTEAFF	TGTGCCAGCGATGGGGGACAGCCGAACACTGAAGCTTTCTTT
TRBV7-8	many	TRBJ2-5	TRBD2	CASSLGASGLQETQYF	TGTGCCAGCAGCTTAGGGGCTAGCGGCCTTCAGGAGACCCAGTACTTC
TRBV24-1	.	TRBJ2-5	TRBD2	CATSDLTSGRETQYF	TGTGCCACCAGTGATTTGACTAGCGGGAGAGAGACCCAGTACTTC
TRBV30	many	TRBJ1-6	.	CAWKTFSNSPLHF	TGTGCCTGGAAGACCTTCTCTAATTCACCCCTCCACTTT
TRBV7-3	many	TRBJ2-2	.	CASSLSNTGELFF	TGTGCCAGCAGCTTGTCGAACACCGGGGAGCTGTTTTTT
TRBV30	many	TRBJ1-6	TRBD1	CAWGMGQGANSPLHF	TGTGCCTGGGGCATGGGACAGGGGGCGAATTCACCCCTCCACTTT
TRBV20-1	many	TRBJ1-2	.	CSVKVYQGNGYTF	TGCAGTGTAAAAGTGTACCAAGGTAACGGCTACACCTTC
TRBV6-1	many	TRBJ2-7	.	CASRRYSLQGYEQYF	TGTGCCAGCAGACGTTATAGTCTACAGGGCTACGAGCAGTACTTC
TRBV10-1	many	TRBJ1-3	.	CASSGGTGNTIYF	TGCGCCAGCAGCGGGGGTACTGGAAACACCATATATTTT
TRBV6-1	.	TRBJ1-2	.	CASSQGVVYGYTF	TGTGCCAGCAGTCAGGGAGTGGTGTATGGCTACACCTTC
TRBV7-8	many	TRBJ2-6	.	CASSAQGGGPGANVLTF	TGTGCCAGCAGCGCACAGGGTGGCGGGCCTGGGGCCAACGTCCTGACTTTC
TRBV30	many	TRBJ2-5	TRBD1	CAWSRGQPARETQYF	TGTGCCTGGAGTAGGGGACAGCCGGCTAGGGAGACCCAGTACTTC